Sequencing of this T cell receptor beta chain was carried out in a study of T cell repertoires in cytomegalovirus infection (dated by TCRdb to between 2017 and 2020). Describing the broader study: The HLA type of each donor mattered for the analysis, because public TCR beta signatures pointed to carriage of CMV infection along with the matching HLA type.

Comment on this clonotype: It lacks a known antigen. Per-base qualities were not stored, and no clone one base away is much larger.

Sequencing took place on an Illumina HiSeq 1500. The public reads were reanalyzed by TCRdb: fastp trimming at Q25, MiXCR alignment, in-frame beta chains only. All rows with the same CDR3 protein become a single entry with the most common DNA and genes. This sample lists tens of thousands of distinct CDR3 sequences; 33% were detected once. Of the sample, 70% falls within the top ten clones. The CDR3 sequence holds 14 residues, the cysteine and phenylalanine included. Only the CDR3 portion is preserved as DNA: 42 bases, with reading frame beginning at the first base. Looking up the germline V gene yields CDR1 SGHDT and CDR2 YYEEEE. V was cut back by 4 bases and J by 5 bases, leaving a gap of 16 bases between them. Overall results and qualifications from the work: In both this cohort and an independent approximately 400-donor cohort, the cumulative frequency of public TCR beta family members distinguished carriers of CMV infection plus the relevant HLA type. The ex vivo response was dominated by HLA-C-restricted CMV-specific TCR beta clonotypes, which also provided the single most frequent clonotype in two of eight donors.

This receptor chain uses TRBV5-6 and TRBJ2-7, and possibly TRBD1, on 5 matching bases. The sequenced sample was PBMCs, sequenced either directly or after in vitro stimulation (not recorded which). This clonotype was sampled from a human donor in good health (CMV status not recorded). Some clones in this sample may be carry-over from other donors' samples. CDR3 reads: CASSLRTPQDEQYF. The base sequence is TGTGCCAGCAGCCTTCGGACACCCCAGGACGAGCAGTACTTC.